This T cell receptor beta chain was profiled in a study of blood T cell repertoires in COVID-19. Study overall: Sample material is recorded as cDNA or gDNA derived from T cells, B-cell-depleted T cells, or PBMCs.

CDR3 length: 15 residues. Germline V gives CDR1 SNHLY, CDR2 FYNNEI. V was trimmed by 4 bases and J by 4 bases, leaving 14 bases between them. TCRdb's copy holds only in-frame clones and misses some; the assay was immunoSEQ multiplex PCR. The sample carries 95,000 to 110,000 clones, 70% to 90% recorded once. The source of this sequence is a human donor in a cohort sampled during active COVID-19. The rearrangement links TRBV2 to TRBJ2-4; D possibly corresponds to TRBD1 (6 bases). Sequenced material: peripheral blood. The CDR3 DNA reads TGTGCCAGCAGTGCGAGGGGGATTGGGAAAAACATTCAGTACTTC. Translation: CASSARGIGKNIQYF.